This record concerns one T cell receptor (beta chain) sequence. This sample is drawn from a study of blood T cell repertoires in COVID-19. CDR3 size: 17 residues. With 0 bases clipped from V and 4 bases from J, the junction kept 7 bases outside the gene matches. The germline V gene has CDR1 SGDLS and CDR2 YYNGEE. Profiling relied on immunoSEQ multiplex PCR, and the TCRdb table lists in-frame clones only, not all of them. The sample has 150,000 or so clones, about 90% seen once. The chain joins TRBV9 to TRBJ2-3, with TRBD2 matching over 11 bases. Sequencing used PBMCs or T cells enriched from blood (not recorded which). The TCR comes from a middle-aged woman who had been exposed to COVID-19. This CDR3 is CASSVGSSGRAADTQYF. The DNA for the CDR3 is TGTGCCAGCAGCGTAGGTAGTAGCGGGAGGGCCGCAGATACGCAGTATTTT.